The 23 T cell receptor beta chains below all came from one sample that was sequenced in a study of memory CD8 T cells in hepatitis C reinfection. Time point here: late/post reinfection, 12 to 24 weeks after detection. Sorted cells were sequenced directly ex vivo without any in vitro expansion. Data came from immunoSEQ multiplex PCR; TCRdb stores just in-frame clones and leaves some out. This table holds about 46,000 clones, 89% found once. The specimen was naive CD8+ T cells sorted from blood. The receptors derive from a man younger than 35 with hepatitis C virus infection.

V gene TRBV5-4 combines with J gene TRBJ1-5; 8 bases align to TRBD1. Trimming at V came to 2 bases and at J to 0 bases, leaving 4 bases not matched to a gene. Germline CDR1 reads SGHNT; CDR2 reads YYREEE (reference sequence). CDR3 length: 16 amino acids. DNA for the CDR3: TGTGCCAGCAGCTTTACAGGGGGAGGTAGCAATCAGCCCCAGCATTTT. Protein sequence: CASSFTGGGSNQPQHF.

V usage is TRBV6-1 and J usage is TRBJ2-5; 8 positions match TRBD1. The CDR3 has 15 amino acids. Germline V gene sequence: CDR1 MNHNS, CDR2 SASEGT. V trimming: 5 bases; J trimming: 5 bases; junction bases outside the gene matches: 10. The CDR3 spells CASSSIDRGRETQYF. CDR3 coding DNA: TGTGCCAGCAGTAGTATCGACAGGGGTAGGGAGACCCAGTACTTC.

The chain joins TRBV30 to TRBJ1-3, with TRBD1 identical over 10 bases. This CDR3 has 11 amino acids. Germline lookup yields CDR1 GTSNPN and CDR2 SVGIG (reference sequence). The J segment lost 8 bases and the V segment lost 6 bases, leaving 1 base of the junction unmatched. The CDR3, as DNA: TGTGCCTGCGACAGGGGGCACACCATATATTTT. Its protein product is CACDRGHTIYF.

The chain uses TRBV5-1 and TRBJ2-1, with no clear D. In germline, CDR1 is SGHRS, CDR2 YFSETQ. CDR3 length: 15 residues. The V end was cut by 4 bases, the J end by 0 bases, with 11 bases between. The CDR3 is CASSPIYNSYNEQFF. Here the CDR3 DNA reads TGCGCCAGCAGCCCGATCTATAACTCCTACAATGAGCAGTTCTTC.

The rearrangement joins TRBV9 to TRBJ2-1; D is undetermined. The V and J ends lost 4 bases and 12 bases respectively, with 14 bases between them. Germline-derived CDR1 and CDR2 are SGDLS and YYNGEE. CDR3 length: 12 amino acids. The CDR3 spells CASSLDNRGQFF. The DNA of the CDR3 is TGTGCCAGCAGCCTCGACAATCGTGGGCAGTTCTTC.

The chain recombines TRBV29-1 with TRBJ2-1; D is possibly TRBD2 (8 bases). This CDR3 is built from 15 residues. From germline, CDR1 is SQVTM and CDR2 ANQGSEA. Trimming left V 6 bases short and J 4 bases short, with 19 bases between. The CDR3 nucleotides are TGCAGCGTAAGGGGGCTAGCGGGTAATTACAATGAGCAGTTCTTC. The encoded protein is CSVRGLAGNYNEQFF.

V is TRBV19 and J is TRBJ2-7, with TRBD2 matching over 7 bases. V dropped 5 bases and J dropped 7; count of bases not matched to a gene: 11. This CDR3 contains 14 residues. Germline V gives CDR1 LNHDA, CDR2 SQIVND (reference sequence). CDR3 in amino acids: CASSAREIPWEQYF. The CDR3 bases are TGTGCCAGTAGTGCGCGGGAGATCCCGTGGGAGCAGTACTTC.

This chain links TRBV7-6 with TRBJ1-4; 9 nucleotides align to TRBD1. V lost 4 bases, J lost 4 bases, and 10 bases stayed unmatched. The CDR3 loop spans 17 amino acids. Germline V CDR1 and CDR2: SGHVS, FNYEAQ. CDR3 loop: CASSSTVGTGFNEKLFF. The DNA for the CDR3 is TGTGCCAGCAGCTCGACCGTGGGGACAGGGTTTAATGAAAAACTGTTTTTT.

The V call is TRBV6-5, the J call TRBJ1-5; 7 nucleotides match TRBD1. The V gene's germline CDR1 is MNHEY and CDR2 SVGAGI. CDR3 size: 14 residues. With 6 bases clipped from V and 3 bases from J, the junction kept 5 bases outside the gene matches. For the CDR3, the DNA is TGTGCCAGCAGACAACAGGGGCCCAATCAGCCCCAGCATTTT. Its protein product is CASRQQGPNQPQHF.

This chain uses TRBV30 with TRBJ2-7; D not resolved. The CDR3 runs to 16 residues. The germline V gene has CDR1 GTSNPN and CDR2 SVGIG (reference sequence). V shed 3 bases and J shed 3 bases, with 21 bases lying between them. The chain's CDR3 is CAWSATLERTVYEQYF. The CDR3 coding sequence is TGTGCCTGGAGCGCCACGCTAGAGAGAACGGTCTACGAGCAGTACTTC.

The rearrangement uses TRBV27 and TRBJ2-3; D not certain. The ends were cut back, 6 bases at V and 4 bases at J, with 8 bases in the middle. The CDR3 extends over 12 amino acids. Germline CDR1 reads MNHEY; CDR2 reads SMNVEV (reference sequence). CDR3 DNA sequence: TGTGCCAGCAGCACTGCGGCAGATACGCAGTATTTT. Its translation: CASSTAADTQYF.

The chain combines TRBV4-1 with TRBJ2-7, with 7 bases identical to TRBD1. The CDR3 is 14 amino acids. The V gene end was trimmed by 4 bases and the J gene end by 3 bases; junction bases not matched to a gene: 6. Germline values: CDR1 MGHRA, CDR2 YSYEKL. This chain's CDR3 is CASSPLAGGYEQYV. DNA of the CDR3: TGCGCCAGCAGCCCACTCGCAGGGGGCTACGAGCAGTACGTC.

V gene TRBV10-2 combines with J gene TRBJ2-4, with 7 bases that match TRBD1. The germline V gene encodes CDR1 WSHSY and CDR2 SAAADI. The V gene end was trimmed by 6 bases and the J gene end by 15 bases; junction bases not matched to a gene: 8. CDR3 length: 11 amino acids. The DNA of the CDR3 is TGCGCCAGCAGGACCGGGACAGACTTGTACTTC. It encodes CASRTGTDLYF.

The chain couples TRBV5-4 to TRBJ2-5, with 8 bases matching TRBD1. V gave up 3 bases and J gave up 0 bases; unmatched junction bases: 7. Per germline, CDR1 SGHNT and CDR2 YYREEE (reference sequence). The CDR3 totals 16 residues. The CDR3 bases are TGTGCCAGCAGCTGGGGGGACAGGACAAACCAAGAGACCCAGTACTTC. This codes for CASSWGDRTNQETQYF.

This clone showed up just once. This chain's CDR3 is CASSLNQGVATEAFF. The CDR3 DNA reads as TGTGCCAGCAGCTTAAATCAAGGGGTTGCCACTGAAGCTTTCTTT. The chain has TRBV11-2 and TRBJ1-1; possibly TRBD1 for D (5 bases). V was trimmed by 2 bases and J by 4 bases, leaving 14 bases between them. The CDR3 spans 15 residues. Germline CDR1 reads SGHAT; CDR2 reads FQNNGV.

The chain has TRBV7-9 and TRBJ2-7, with 7 bases that match TRBD2. The V gene end was trimmed by 8 bases and the J gene end by 1 base; junction bases not matched to a gene: 8. CDR3 length: 14 residues. Germline assignment: CDR1 SEHNR and CDR2 FQNEAQ (reference sequence). As DNA, the CDR3 is TGTGCCAGCTCTACTAGCGCCTCTTCCTACGAGCAGTACTTC. Protein sequence: CASSTSASSYEQYF.

J is TRBJ1-6 and V is TRBV27; 11 bases map to TRBD1. Germline values: CDR1 MNHEY, CDR2 SMNVEV (reference sequence). The CDR3 runs to 16 residues. V shed 8 bases and J 9 bases; nucleotides not matched to a gene: 12. This CDR3 is CASATLIGTGGSPLHF. The CDR3 DNA is TGTGCCAGCGCCACATTGATCGGGACAGGGGGTTCACCCCTCCACTTT.

The chain has TRBV27 and TRBJ1-6; weak D call: TRBD1 (6 bases). The CDR3 covers 16 residues. V lost 0 bases and J 4 bases, leaving 10 bases between the germline ends. Per germline, CDR1 MNHEY and CDR2 SMNVEV (reference sequence). The CDR3 sequence: CASSLSWTVYNSPLHF. The CDR3 DNA sequence: TGTGCCAGCAGTTTATCATGGACAGTTTATAATTCACCCCTCCACTTT.

This clone is a singleton in its sample. The chain has TRBV28 and TRBJ2-1, with 11 nucleotides matching TRBD2. Trimming at V came to 8 bases and at J to 5 bases, leaving 5 bases not matched to a gene. The CDR3 length is 14 residues. The germline CDR1 and CDR2 sequences are MDHEN and SYDVKM. CDR3 sequence (DNA): TGTGCCAGCTCCGGGACTAGCGGCGACAATGAGCAGTTCTTC. This translates into CASSGTSGDNEQFF.

The chain has TRBV11-2 and TRBJ2-2; D gene ambiguous. Trimming pared 5 bases from V and 3 bases from J, leaving 10 bases between. CDR3 length equals 14 residues. The V gene's germline CDR1 is SGHAT and CDR2 FQNNGV. Here the CDR3 reads CASSRPSDTGELFF. CDR3 bases: TGTGCCAGCAGCCGTCCGTCGGACACCGGGGAGCTGTTTTTT. The full variable domain, with the rest looked up from reference TRBV11-2 and TRBJ2-2, is EAGVAQSPRYKIIEKRQSVAFWCNPISGHATLYWYQQILGQGPKLLIQFQNNGVVDDSQLPKDRFSAERLKGVDSTLKIQPAKLEDSAVYLCASSRPSDTGELFFGEGSRLTVL.

This chain connects TRBV4-3 to TRBJ2-1; TRBD2 might be the D (6 bases). Trimming cost V 4 bases and J 8 bases, with 12 bases left between them. This CDR3 has 13 amino acids. Germline CDR1 reads LGHNA; CDR2 reads YSLEER. As DNA, the CDR3 is TGCGCCAGCAGCCCAGAGGAGGGCTATGAGCAGTTCTTC. Translated, it gives CASSPEEGYEQFF.

The chain is built from TRBV6-7 and TRBJ2-1; 7 nucleotides align to TRBD1. TRBV6-7 is labeled an ORF, and its function is uncertain. The ends lost 0 bases at V and 8 bases at J; junction bases unmatched: 4. There are 14 residues in the CDR3. CDR3 in amino acids: CASSYSLRGYEQFF. The DNA for the CDR3 is TGTGCCAGCAGTTACTCGCTCAGGGGGTATGAGCAGTTCTTC.

This chain links TRBV7-2 with TRBJ1-4; D perhaps matches TRBD1 (6 bases). V gave up 5 bases and J gave up 4 bases, with 17 bases separating them. The CDR3 has 16 amino acids. CDR1 and CDR2 (germline): SGHTA, FQGNSA. The CDR3 DNA sequence: TGTGCCAGCAGCCCGGCAGGGGAATCAAATAATGAAAAACTGTTTTTT. As protein: CASSPAGESNNEKLFF.